This TCR beta chain emerged from a study of CD8 T cells in Susac syndrome. General study findings and limits: In Susac syndrome, the CD4+ T cell repertoires did not show clonal expansion.

Random hexamers served to reverse transcribe roughly 0.5 to 1 ug RNA. From the immunoSEQ multiplex PCR reads, TCRdb called clonotypes with MiXCR, one entry per CDR3 protein. This table has some 150,000 distinct CDR3 sequences, almost 96% appearing once. The CDR3 extends over 14 amino acids. CDR1 is SGHRS and CDR2 is YFSETQ in the germline V gene. V lost 5 bases and J 9 bases, leaving 15 bases between the germline ends. Worth noting for this clonotype: As yet, its antigen is unknown.

The source material was CD4+ T cells from PBMCs. The rearrangement links TRBV5-1 to TRBJ1-6; no firm D call. This clonotype originated in a human donor with Susac syndrome. For the CDR3, the DNA is TGCGCCAGCAGGAACATGCGACTTGTTTCACCCCTCCACTTT. Protein sequence: CASRNMRLVSPLHF.